Below, 9 T cell receptor beta chains from the same sample are listed, as sequenced in a study of T cells in Graves' hyperthyroidism and ophthalmopathy. The CDR3 regions of TCR beta were amplified from RNA transcripts. Using the HTBI primer set, a first-round RT-PCR was run on the TCR CDR3. TCRdb passed the multiplex PCR reads through MiXCR, listing each CDR3 protein once. The table shows hundreds of thousands of distinct CDR3 sequences, with approximately 15% occurring only once. Sequencing used blood. Receptor source: a woman in her fifties or sixties with Graves' ophthalmopathy.

This sequence joins TRBV6-2 or TRBV6-3 and TRBJ2-2; D possibly corresponds to TRBD2 (7 bases). Trimming left V 3 bases short and J 9 bases short, with 14 bases between. The CDR3 sequence is 14 residues long. CDR1 and CDR2 from the germline V gene are MNHEY and SVGEGT. The CDR3 bases are TGTGCCAGCAGTTATTTTGGGGGGGGCCGGGAGCTGTTTTTT. Protein product: CASSYFGGGRELFF.

There are many counts of this clonotype. The genes are TRBV27 and TRBJ2-7; D gene ambiguous. The germline CDR1 and CDR2 sequences are MNHEY and SMNVEV (reference sequence). CDR3 size: 15 residues. Trimming removed 5 bases from V and 5 bases from J, with 19 bases in between. This chain's CDR3 is CASSPRVGSANEQYF. The DNA for the CDR3 is TGTGCCAGCAGTCCAAGGGTAGGCTCCGCCAACGAGCAGTACTTC.

The table lists this clonotype with many counts. This rearrangement joins TRBV20-1 to TRBJ1-1; tentatively, D is TRBD1 (5 bases). V was cut by 0 bases and J by 2 bases, with 13 bases left in between. Germline-derived CDR1 and CDR2 are DFQATT and SNEGSKA (reference sequence). The CDR3 has 15 residues. The CDR3 nucleotides read TGCAGTGCTAGAGATCTAGGTGACAGCAACACTGAAGCTTTCTTT. It is translated as CSARDLGDSNTEAFF.

The V gene is TRBV24-1, the J gene TRBJ2-2; 8 nucleotides align to TRBD1. The trim removed 2 bases at V and 6 bases at J, leaving 7 bases unmatched. The germline CDR1 and CDR2 sequences are KGHDR and SFDVKD. The CDR3 length is 16 residues. Written as DNA, the CDR3 is TGTGCCACCAGTGATTCGCGGACAGGGATGGCCGGGGAGCTGTTTTTT. Its protein is CATSDSRTGMAGELFF.

This clonotype was counted at least ten times. The chain uses TRBV5-1 and TRBJ1-1; tentative D call: TRBD1 (6 bases). V lost 0 bases and J 1 base, leaving 7 bases between the germline ends. Germline V gene sequence: CDR1 SGHRS, CDR2 YFSETQ. CDR3 length: 14 residues. This CDR3 reads CASSLARGNTEAFF. CDR3 DNA: TGCGCCAGCAGCTTGGCCAGGGGGAACACTGAAGCTTTCTTT. Full variable domain (remainder filled in from reference TRBV5-1 and TRBJ1-1): KAGVTQTPRYLIKTRGQQVTLSCSPISGHRSVSWYQQTPGQGLQFLFEYFSETQRNKGNFPGRFSGRQFSNSRSEMNVSTLELGDSALYLCASSLARGNTEAFFGQGTRLTVV.

This clonotype was counted a few times. The rearrangement links TRBV9 to TRBJ2-1, with D unclear. V lost 0 bases to trimming and J lost 7 bases, with 5 bases between them. CDR1 is SGDLS, CDR2 YYNGEE, per germline. The length of the CDR3 is 12 residues. In nucleotides, the CDR3 is TGTGCCAGCAGCGTAGGGGCAAATGAGCAGTTCTTC. Residues: CASSVGANEQFF.

In this sample, this clonotype turned up many times. The V and J genes are TRBV11-3 and TRBJ1-1; D is possibly TRBD1 (5 bases). V dropped 5 bases and J dropped 4 bases, with 14 bases sitting between them. The CDR3 is 14 amino acids. CDR1 is SGHNT, CDR2 YENEEA, per germline. DNA of the CDR3: TGTGCCAGCAGCCCCCAGGGTTACGGCACTGAAGCTTTCTTT. This translates into CASSPQGYGTEAFF.

The rearrangement uses TRBV19 and TRBJ2-7; 8 bases align to TRBD1. CDR3 size: 14 residues. Germline lookup yields CDR1 LNHDA and CDR2 SQIVND (reference sequence). V lost 7 bases and J lost 2; bases outside the gene matches: 7. The CDR3 coding sequence is TGTGCCAGTACCGAGGGGACAGGTCCCTACGAGCAGTACTTC. This gives the protein CASTEGTGPYEQYF.

The rearrangement links TRBV18 to TRBJ2-3; 13 positions match TRBD2. With 0 bases clipped from V and 3 bases from J, the junction kept 3 bases outside the gene matches. The CDR3 extends over 17 amino acids. CDR1 is KGHSH and CDR2 is LQKENI in the germline V gene. The DNA for the CDR3 is TGTGCCAGCTCACCACCGACTAGCGGGAGGAAGACAGATACGCAGTATTTT. Its translation is CASSPPTSGRKTDTQYF. Using reference TRBV18 and TRBJ2-3 for the parts outside the CDR3, the full variable domain is NAGVMQNPRHLVRRRGQEARLRCSPMKGHSHVYWYRQLPEEGLKFMVYLQKENIIDESGMPKERFSAEFPKEGPSILRIQQVVRGDSAAYFCASSPPTSGRKTDTQYFGPGTRLTVL.